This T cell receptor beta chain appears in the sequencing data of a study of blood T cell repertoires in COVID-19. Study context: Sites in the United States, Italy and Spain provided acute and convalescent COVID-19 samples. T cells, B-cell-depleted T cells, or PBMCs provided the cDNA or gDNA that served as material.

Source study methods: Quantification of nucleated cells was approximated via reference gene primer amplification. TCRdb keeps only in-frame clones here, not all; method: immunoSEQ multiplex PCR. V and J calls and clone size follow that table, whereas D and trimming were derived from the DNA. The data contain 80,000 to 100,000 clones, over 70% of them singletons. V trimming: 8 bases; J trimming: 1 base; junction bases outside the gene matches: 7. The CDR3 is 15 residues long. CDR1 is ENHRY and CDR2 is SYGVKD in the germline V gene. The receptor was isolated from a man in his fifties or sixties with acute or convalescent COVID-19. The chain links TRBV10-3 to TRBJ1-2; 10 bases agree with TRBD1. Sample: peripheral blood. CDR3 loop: CAIRRDRGFNYGYTF. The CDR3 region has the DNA TGTGCCATCCGCCGGGACAGGGGTTTTAACTATGGCTACACCTTC.